This T cell receptor (beta chain) comes out of a study of cytomegalovirus exposure and HLA in healthy donors (dated by TCRdb to about 2017). At the level of the whole study: An earlier analysis of approximately 640 of the donors reported approximately 270 Gb of sequence data and some 120 million unique TCR beta sequences from roughly 180 million T cells. An early release covering more than 500 HLA-typed donors comprised about 310 gigabases of sequencing data and about 90 million unique TCR sequences. The genetic ancestry cluster associated with self-reported Caucasian donors included 81% of the roughly 400 genotyped donors. The study aimed to test whether cataloging public T cell receptors could reveal signatures of past pathogen exposure. Using immunosequencing, the study profiled T cell repertoires from 500 to 800 subjects and related those repertoires to cytomegalovirus serostatus. Besides the first cohort of approximately 710 subjects, a separate validation cohort made up of over 95 different subjects was used. The study combined high-throughput TCR immunosequencing, statistical association of individual TCRs with disease status, and machine learning to predict cytomegalovirus infection status. A later analysis re-analyzed previously published TCR beta repertoires from 600 to 850 donors and added high-resolution HLA genotyping to study TCR occurrence patterns. In the later analysis, no new phenotypic data were used to find candidate immune exposures; instead, reliance was placed on TCR beta sequences and their occurrence across donors. An earlier analysis of 587 of the donors used high-throughput TCR beta sequencing to judge whether each TCR beta V gene segment behaved as functional or pseudogenic. Donor age, sex, ethnicity and CMV serostatus were compiled alongside the repertoire data. A later genetic analysis used genome-wide SNP genotypes for about 55% of the 666 donors, treating that subset as a discovery cohort. All discovery cohort repertoires had been generated on a single sequencing platform. HLA typing covered class I and class II loci at four-digit resolution. Typing coverage differed by locus: A, B, C, DRB1 and DQB1 were typed in about 620-640 donors, DQA1 in about 500, DPA1 in around 600, and DPB1 in about 450. Four or five DR-DQ haplotypes were handled as single units for association and clustering, since linkage in the cohort was strong. Among a few hundred genotyped donors of the cohort, an average of approximately 230,000 unique TCR beta nucleotide sequences were sequenced per donor, 15% to 20% of them non-productive. The study at large found these results: Most TCR sequences were observed very rarely across donors, whereas some public TCRs were present in many individuals. Specific HLA alleles were associated with 15,000 to 20,000 TCR beta sequences at a false discovery rate of 0.05 in a later analysis. According to the authors, the approach could potentially be generalized to other disease states and immunological phenotypes. Sequencing depth was assumed to be roughly uniform across donors in the presence/absence analyses, though that assumption may not hold. V-gene and J-gene trimming of TCR beta chains was associated with a missense DCLRE1C variant in a later genetic analysis, and the association was replicated in an independent cohort. The study gave a list of about 170 TCR beta chains associated with cytomegalovirus. Broadly in line with IMGT annotations, most TCR beta V segments showed up in productive rearrangements about 87% or about 30% of the time in an earlier analysis of around 550 of the donors. Because HLA typing was unavailable for some donors at each locus, only the typed subset was used in association tests. Correlated functional status among segregating V segments might reflect linkage disequilibrium, but an unknown experimental factor could not be ruled out. A further reported finding was that TCR beta sequences accurately predicted the HLA-A and HLA-B alleles for most subjects in the first cohort. In a later analysis, HLA-associated TCR beta chains were found to be more clonally expanded and to have lower generation probabilities than equally common non-associated chains. Only TCR beta chains were sequenced in this cohort, and the absence of alpha or paired-chain data limited detectable features. According to a later analysis, parvovirus B19, influenza, CMV and Epstein-Barr virus appeared linked to several top co-occurrence clusters. Some IMGT-functional V segments, including TRBV6-2 and TRBV6-3, could not be distinguished by the 87-base-pair reads and were therefore excluded. Strong co-occurrence of HLA alleles, especially DR and DQ, made assigning TCR associations to individual alleles difficult. The earlier analysis of 587 of the donors excluded seventeen rarely observed V segments, including chromosome 9 orphons, because counts were too low. According to a later analysis, TCR association rates differed among HLA loci, with DRB1 alleles showing the most associated TCRs and HLA-C alleles showing the fewest. A cluster of highly shared sequence variants was judged likely to represent a technical artifact of the sequencing pipeline. A later genetic analysis reported fewer N-insertions in productive TCRs among donors in an Asian-associated ancestry cluster than the roughly 720-donor mean. In vitro tests confirmed that three of the cytomegalovirus-associated TCR beta chains recognize cytomegalovirus antigens. The classifier was reported to diagnose cytomegalovirus status with high specificity and sensitivity in both the original and validation cohorts. A later analysis found that most CMV-associated TCR beta chains appeared HLA-restricted, with HLA associations seemingly driven largely by CMV exposure. The only immune exposure information available for the cohort was CMV serostatus.

The method was the immunoSEQ multiplex PCR assay. For the multiplex PCR, a mixture combining 60 forward primers for TCR Vbeta segments and 13 reverse primers for TCR Jbeta segments was used. Amplification of the CDR3 region of rearranged TCR beta genes was performed with a multiplex PCR assay on genomic DNA. On the Illumina HiSeq System, the amplified TCR beta libraries were sequenced as 87-base-pair reads. On the authors' methods: A later analysis counted about 80 million unique TCR beta chains across the 670 or so repertoires, and 10 million to 11 million of these chains were shared by at least two donors. Raw reads were error-corrected and collapsed into unique sequences by a nearest-neighbor algorithm in which closely related sequences were merged to remove PCR and sequencing errors. V, D and J gene segments were assigned by aligning CDR3 sequences to IMGT reference sequences. For a sequence to be retained, at least a six-nucleotide match to both a V gene segment and a J gene segment was required. A rearrangement was called productive if the CDR3 had no stop codons and remained in frame with V and J, and every other rearrangement was called non-productive. CDR3 was defined according to IMGT convention as the region running from the second conserved V-encoded cysteine to the conserved J-encoded phenylalanine. Sequences without an unambiguous match to a single V gene segment were excluded from the earlier analysis of 587 of the donors. An earlier analysis of about 600 of the donors called V segments functional above 56.7% productive rearrangements and segregating when the between-donor standard deviation exceeded 5%. A statistical classification framework was built for diagnosing cytomegalovirus status from the catalog of TCR beta chain sequences. V and J gene assignment, in a later analysis, came from comparing TCR nucleotide sequences with IMGT/GENE-DB human TR gene sequences. The TCRdist pipeline was used in a later analysis to assign CDR3 sequences and most-parsimonious VDJ recombination scenarios. In a later analysis, each TCR beta chain was defined by its CDR3 amino acid sequence together with its V-gene family, and reads lacking a unique V-gene family were excluded. As a way to deal with suspected cross-contamination and a sequencing artifact, a later analysis dropped roughly 600 nucleotide sequences that were highly shared and had low generation probability. In a later analysis, a clonal expansion index was calculated for each public chain from normalized within-repertoire ranks of inferred template counts. In a later analysis, generation probabilities were computed with a VDJ recombination model fitted to out-of-frame rearrangements, and the resulting probabilities were checked against IGoR. In a later analysis, TCR-TCR, TCR-HLA and TCR-CMV co-occurrence was scored with hypergeometric tests, and a repertoire-size bias correction was applied to TCR pairs. False discovery rates were estimated in a later analysis by permuting HLA or CMV assignments 20 times. In a later analysis, co-occurring TCRs were grouped using DBSCAN, with TCRdist sequence similarity added in when clustering inside HLA-allele-positive subsets. Co-occurrence clustering excluded repertoires with fewer than 30,000 or more than 120,000 public chains, plus five with anomalous nucleotide sharing. Sourced from immuneACCESS, this table was stored by TCRdb with only in-frame sequences that have V and J called. A share of the clones is absent; for the studies checked, an unresolved V gene accounts for under half, and the remainder has no known explanation. That table gives V, J and clone size, and the DNA gave D and trimming. For this sample the table gives some 90,000 clones, of which roughly 79% were detected only once. Clones ranked in the top ten supply approximately 0.56% of the sample.

In total, 500 to 700 healthy bone marrow donors made up the cohort. Cohort members were all nominally healthy when sampled, although unrecorded immune exposures were likely present. The donor tested CMV seronegative and was one of the 352 seronegative cohort members. Every donor gave a peripheral blood sample, and the peripheral blood mononuclear cells from that sample were used for TCR beta sequencing. Genomic DNA was extracted from the blood cell samples with the Qiagen DNeasy Blood Extraction Kit. Regarding this clone: Its recognized antigen is unknown. No quality values exist for individual bases; no much larger clone is one base distant.

CDR1 and CDR2 were assigned from the germline V gene as MGHRA and YSYEKL. After removal of 1 base from V and 0 bases from J, the junction retains 1 base not matched to a gene. From cysteine to phenylalanine, the CDR3 is 15 amino acids long. Left in the record is the CDR3 DNA by itself, 45 bases read in frame from the first base. The V and J genes are TRBV4-1 and TRBJ2-3; 7 central bases correspond to TRBD2. Sequencing used PBMCs. This clonotype originated in a man aged 25 to 40 in good health and CMV-seronegative. CDR3 region: CASSQASGSTDTQYF. The DNA sequence is TGCGCCAGCAGCCAAGCTAGCGGTAGCACAGATACGCAGTATTTT.